These T cell receptor beta chains were read from a single sample in a study of cytomegalovirus exposure and HLA in healthy donors. The repertoire was sequenced with immunoSEQ multiplex PCR; TCRdb's copy has only in-frame clones and lacks some. Of over 90,000 clones in the sample, 55% to 80% were seen once. Sequencing was done on a sample of PBMCs. The receptor source for this set is a man between 35 and 55 years old in good health and CMV-seronegative. The CDR3 runs from the conserved cysteine through the conserved F or W. Each record gives: clone size, J gene, D gene, V gene, CDR3 DNA, CDR3 protein. D genes are given only for firm matches. Where a row states a size, it is once, few, many or the class of an expanded clone; other rows omit it.

NA | TRBJ2-3 | TRBD1 | TRBV7-9 | TGTGCCAGCAGCAAGACAGGGTACGATACGCAGTATTTT | CASSKTGYDTQYF
NA | TRBJ2-3 | NA | TRBV29-1 | TGCAGCGTAATCAGCGGATGGGCTACAGATACGCAGTATTTT | CSVISGWATDTQYF
NA | TRBJ2-7 | TRBD1 | TRBV6-1 | TGTGCCAGCAGTGGACAGGGCCCTTTTGGGGAGCAGTACTTC | CASSGQGPFGEQYF
NA | TRBJ2-1 | NA | TRBV20-1 | TGCAGTGCCACGTCTAGTGAGCAGTTCTTC | CSATSSEQFF
NA | TRBJ1-5 | NA | TRBV6-6 | TGTGCCAGCAGGCCTCATCTCAGGGGAATGGTGGAGCCCCAGCATTTT | CASRPHLRGMVEPQHF
NA | TRBJ2-7 | TRBD1 | TRBV7-2 | TGTGCCAGCAGCGCCCTTACAGGGGCCGTGCAGTACTTC | CASSALTGAVQYF
medium-sized | TRBJ1-5 | NA | TRBV6-1 | TGTGCCAGCAGTGAAGGACAGCTTATGTTTTACAATCAGCCCCAGCATTTT | CASSEGQLMFYNQPQHF
NA | TRBJ2-6 | NA | TRBV27 | TGTGCCAGCAGTGAACTAGAACACTCTGGGGCCAACGTCCTGACTTTC | CASSELEHSGANVLTF
NA | TRBJ2-3 | TRBD1 | TRBV13 | TGTGCCACTTCAGGGGGCTCAGATACGCAGTATTTT | CATSGGSDTQYF
NA | TRBJ1-3 | NA | TRBV29-1 | TGCAGCGTTGAAGATCTGAATAGGGGAGGAAACACCATATATTTT | CSVEDLNRGGNTIYF
few | TRBJ1-6 | NA | TRBV18 | TGTGCCAGCTCACCAGGGGGGGACCCCTATAATTCACCCCTCCACTTT | CASSPGGDPYNSPLHF
NA | TRBJ2-6 | NA | TRBV2 | TGTGCCAGCAGTGTAAAAGGGGTTGGGGCCAACGTCCTGACTTTC | CASSVKGVGANVLTF
once | TRBJ1-2 | TRBD1 | TRBV6-5 | TGTGCCAGCAGTACCGGACAGGGGGCCCGGTATGGCTACACCTTC | CASSTGQGARYGYTF
once | TRBJ1-1 | NA | TRBV28 | TGTGCCAGCAAATACTTGGGTTGGGGCGCTGAAGCTTTCTTT | CASKYLGWGAEAFF
NA | TRBJ2-1 | NA | TRBV18 | TGTGCCAGCTCACCACCGAATCAGGGGTTAAGGGATGAGCAGTTCTTC | CASSPPNQGLRDEQFF
NA | TRBJ2-5 | NA | TRBV13 | TGTGCCAGCAGCAGCTCGCGAACGGGGTTCGAGACCCAGTACTTC | CASSSSRTGFETQYF
NA | TRBJ2-1 | NA | TRBV7-9 | TGTGCCAGCAGCCATAGTGGCTACAATGAGCAGTTCTTC | CASSHSGYNEQFF
NA | TRBJ2-1 | TRBD2 | TRBV5-1 | TGCGCCAGCAGCTTGTGGTCTAGCGGGGGGATCGGTGAGCAGTTCTTC | CASSLWSSGGIGEQFF
once | TRBJ2-6 | TRBD1 | TRBV23-1 | TGCGCCAGCAGTCATGGCCACAGGGGGCGCGTAACTGGGGCCAACGTCCTGACTTTC | CASSHGHRGRVTGANVLTF
NA | TRBJ1-5 | NA | TRBV28 | TGTGCCAGCAGTCTAACCCGAACGGGTCAGCCCCAGCATTTT | CASSLTRTGQPQHF
NA | TRBJ1-3 | NA | TRBV7-6 | TGTGCCAGCAGCCTAACGCGCCTCTCTGGAAACACCATATATTTT | CASSLTRLSGNTIYF
NA | TRBJ2-7 | NA | TRBV5-8 | TGTGCCAGCAGCTTGCCTTCAGGGCGAGAGCAGTACTTC | CASSLPSGREQYF
NA | TRBJ1-1 | NA | TRBV29-1 | TGCAGCGTTGAAGTCCATGGGGGAGGGGGAACTGAAGCTTTCTTT | CSVEVHGGGGTEAFF
NA | TRBJ2-7 | NA | TRBV7-9 | TGTGCCAGCAGCTTAATCAGGGGCGAGCAGTACTTC | CASSLIRGEQYF
few | TRBJ2-7 | TRBD2 | TRBV4-2 | TGTGCCAGCAGCCAAGTAGCGGGGGGGCCGTACGAGCAGTACTTC | CASSQVAGGPYEQYF
NA | TRBJ1-6 | NA | TRBV2 | TGTGCCAGCTCGCAGGGGAGCTCCTATAATTCACCCCTCCACTTT | CASSQGSSYNSPLHF
NA | TRBJ2-7 | TRBD2 | TRBV7-9 | TGTGCCAGCAGCTACGGCGGGACTAGTGGCGAGCAGTACTTC | CASSYGGTSGEQYF
once | TRBJ1-4 | NA | TRBV7-9 | TGTGCCAGCAGGAACAAGACAGGACGGAAACTGTTTTTT | CASRNKTGRKLFF
NA | TRBJ1-4 | NA | TRBV28 | TGTGCCAGCGGGCTTGGGGAGGGAACGAAGGAAAAACTGTTTTTT | CASGLGEGTKEKLFF
NA | TRBJ2-7 | NA | TRBV27 | TGTGCCAGCAGTTTATACGGGCGGGGTGAGCAGTACTTC | CASSLYGRGEQYF
NA | TRBJ2-3 | TRBD2 | TRBV2 | TGTGCCAGCACGGAGCGGGGGGGCACAGATACGCAGTATTTT | CASTERGGTDTQYF
once | TRBJ2-5 | NA | TRBV6-1 | TGTGCCAGCAGTAAGCAGCGGACCTCCCAAGAGACCCAGTACTTC | CASSKQRTSQETQYF
NA | TRBJ2-5 | NA | TRBV5-1 | TGCGCCAGCAGCTTGACACAAGAGACCCAGTACTTC | CASSLTQETQYF
few | TRBJ1-1 | NA | TRBV30 | TGTGCCTGGAGTCAGGGCGGATGGTCTGAAGCTTTCTTT | CAWSQGGWSEAFF
NA | TRBJ2-2 | TRBD1 | TRBV5-5 | TGTGCCAGCAACAAGCTGGACAGGGTACCGGGGGAGCTGTTTTTT | CASNKLDRVPGELFF
NA | TRBJ2-7 | NA | TRBV4-2 | TGTGCCAGCAGCCAAGAAGGCGGTTACGAGCAGTACTTC | CASSQEGGYEQYF
NA | TRBJ2-5 | NA | TRBV7-3 | TGTGCCAGCAGCTCCCAGCCCGGACAGAAAGAGACCCAGTACTTC | CASSSQPGQKETQYF
few | TRBJ1-2 | NA | TRBV4-3 | TGCGCCAGCAGCCAAGCGACGGGCGGATGGACACCCGAAGGCTACACCTTC | CASSQATGGWTPEGYTF
NA | TRBJ1-2 | NA | TRBV6-6 | TGTGCCAGCAGTTACAGGGAGCCCATCTACACCTTC | CASSYREPIYTF